The rows below give T cell receptor beta chains drawn from one sample of a study of Ad26.COV2.S vaccination and SARS-CoV-2 variants. Measured with immunoSEQ multiplex PCR; TCRdb has only the in-frame clones, and not every one. The sample gives 300,000 to 350,000 clones, about 82% of which show up once; roughly 2% is in the top ten. Sequencing was performed on peripheral blood, taken in a trial of Ad26.COV2.S vaccine versus placebo. The source of these receptors is a person between 18 and 65 years old who received the Ad26.COV2.S COVID-19 vaccine or a placebo. Each CDR3 is given with its conserved first and last residue. The D gene is left open where the match is weak. Size tells how often a clone was seen (once, few, many) or the class of an expanded clone, and some rows leave it out.

DNA | CDR3 | V | size | D | J
TGTGCCAGCAGTTTAGCCGGGGACAGGGCGGGCGAGCAGTACTTC | CASSLAGDRAGEQYF | TRBV28 | NA | TRBD1 | TRBJ2-7
TGTGCCAGCAGCGTAGACAGGGATGTAACAGAGACCCAGTACTTC | CASSVDRDVTETQYF | TRBV9 | NA | NA | TRBJ2-5
TGTGCCAGCAGTCTCGATTACGAGCAGTACTTC | CASSLDYEQYF | TRBV6-6 | NA | NA | TRBJ2-7
TGTGCCAGCAGCCTCCATAGCATTTCACCCCTCCACTTT | CASSLHSISPLHF | TRBV6-5 | NA | NA | TRBJ1-6
TGTGCCAGCAGCCCCCGAGACAGGGTCAACACTGAAGCTTTCTTT | CASSPRDRVNTEAFF | TRBV16 | NA | TRBD1 | TRBJ1-1
TGTGCCAGCAGCCGGGACAGGTACGAGCAGTACTTC | CASSRDRYEQYF | TRBV5-6 | once | TRBD1 | TRBJ2-7
TGCGCCAGCAGCTTGGGCTTCTCACCCGGGGAGCTGTTTTTT | CASSLGFSPGELFF | TRBV5-1 | NA | NA | TRBJ2-2
TGTGCCAGCAGCTCGAGGGTGGCAGGAGGGACCCAGTACTTC | CASSSRVAGGTQYF | TRBV7-2 | once | NA | TRBJ2-5
TGTGCCAGCAGCTTGGGACAGGGGGACGAGCAGTACTTC | CASSLGQGDEQYF | TRBV5-4 | NA | TRBD1 | TRBJ2-7
TGTGCCAGCAGTGACTTTAGGACAGGGAAGAGAGACACCATATATTTT | CASSDFRTGKRDTIYF | TRBV2 | NA | TRBD1 | TRBJ1-3
TGTGCCAGCATCTCCCCACCCGGGACAGGGAATGGCTACACCTTC | CASISPPGTGNGYTF | TRBV6-5 | NA | TRBD1 | TRBJ1-2
TGTGCCAGCAGCTTGAGACAGAACTATGGCTACACCTTC | CASSLRQNYGYTF | TRBV5-4 | NA | NA | TRBJ1-2
TGCGCCAGCAGGGTCTGGGGGCCGGGTAATGAAAAACTGTTTTTT | CASRVWGPGNEKLFF | TRBV5-1 | NA | NA | TRBJ1-4
TGCGCCAGCAGCAAAGGACTAGCGGGGGGATCGGAGACCCAGTACTTC | CASSKGLAGGSETQYF | TRBV5-1 | NA | TRBD2 | TRBJ2-5
TGTGCCAGCAGCCGCCCACTAGCGGGGGGGGCTGATACGCAGTATTTT | CASSRPLAGGADTQYF | TRBV28 | NA | TRBD2 | TRBJ2-3
TGCGCCAGCAGCTTGGCAGGGCAGGCCTACGAGCAGTACTTC | CASSLAGQAYEQYF | TRBV5-1 | few | NA | TRBJ2-7
TGTGCCAGCAGCTTAAGGAACGAGCAGTACTTC | CASSLRNEQYF | TRBV11-1 | NA | NA | TRBJ2-7
TGTGCCAGTAGTTGGAGCCCGGGACAGGGGAATCGCGAGCAGTACTTC | CASSWSPGQGNREQYF | TRBV19 | NA | TRBD1 | TRBJ2-7
TGTGCCAGCAGCCGTGATAACAAACGGGCCTCTAATTCACCCCTCCACTTT | CASSRDNKRASNSPLHF | TRBV5-6 | NA | NA | TRBJ1-6
TGCAGCGCCCTCCGGGACACTAACTATGGCTACACCTTC | CSALRDTNYGYTF | TRBV29-1 | NA | NA | TRBJ1-2
TGTGCCAGCAGTCCTGGTATTAACTATGGCTACACCTTC | CASSPGINYGYTF | TRBV27 | NA | NA | TRBJ1-2
TGTGCCAGCAGCTCTAGGGGGGGCCAGAAGCCCCATGAGCAGTTCTTC | CASSSRGGQKPHEQFF | TRBV7-3 | NA | NA | TRBJ2-1
TGTGCCATCAGTAGAACAGGACAGTCCCGAGAGACCCAGTACTTC | CAISRTGQSRETQYF | TRBV10-3 | once | NA | TRBJ2-5
TGTGCCAGCAGCTTAGGGGGAAATGGCAATCAGCCCCAGCATTTT | CASSLGGNGNQPQHF | TRBV11-3 | NA | NA | TRBJ1-5
TGTGCCAGCAGCTTCAGGGGGCGAGACACCATATATTTT | CASSFRGRDTIYF | TRBV11-2 | NA | TRBD1 | TRBJ1-3
TGCGCCAGCAGTCCAACAGGGGGCACCGGGGAGCTGTTTTTT | CASSPTGGTGELFF | TRBV5-1 | few | TRBD1 | TRBJ2-2
TGCGCCAGCAGTATAGGTATAACGGGCAGAGGGGATACGCAGTATTTT | CASSIGITGRGDTQYF | TRBV5-1 | NA | NA | TRBJ2-3
TGTGCCAGTAGTATTCCTCAGGGGATAGGAGGCTACACCTTC | CASSIPQGIGGYTF | TRBV19 | NA | NA | TRBJ1-2
TGCGCCAGCGGCCAGACAGGGGGTACAGATACGCAGTATTTT | CASGQTGGTDTQYF | TRBV5-1 | once | TRBD1 | TRBJ2-3
TGTGCCACCAGCAGAGCGGGGACAGGGAACACTGAAGCTTTCTTT | CATSRAGTGNTEAFF | TRBV15 | once | TRBD1 | TRBJ1-1
TGTGCCAGCAGCTCGGGACTAGCGGGGTACAATGAGCAGTTCTTC | CASSSGLAGYNEQFF | TRBV5-8 | NA | TRBD2 | TRBJ2-1
TGTGCCAGCAGCCAAGGACGTTGGAACACTGAAGCTTTCTTT | CASSQGRWNTEAFF | TRBV3-1/TRBV3-2 | NA | NA | TRBJ1-1
TGTGCCAGCAGTGGGACGGACAATGAGCAGTTCTTC | CASSGTDNEQFF | TRBV27 | NA | NA | TRBJ2-1
TGTGCTAGTGGTTTGGGACTGTCGAACACCGGGGAGCTGTTTTTT | CASGLGLSNTGELFF | TRBV12-5 | NA | NA | TRBJ2-2
TGTGCCAGCAGTTTTCACAGCAAAGAGACCCAGTACTTC | CASSFHSKETQYF | TRBV6-6 | NA | NA | TRBJ2-5
TGTGCCAGCAGCTTGGGACAGGGTGCGAACACTGAAGCTTTCTTT | CASSLGQGANTEAFF | TRBV11-2 | NA | TRBD1 | TRBJ1-1
TGTGCCAGCATTTGGGACAGGGCCAAAAACATTCAGTACTTC | CASIWDRAKNIQYF | TRBV6-4 | NA | TRBD1 | TRBJ2-4
TGTGCCACCAGTGACCCTACAGGACCGGGAGGCAATGAGCAGTTCTTC | CATSDPTGPGGNEQFF | TRBV24-1 | many | TRBD2 | TRBJ2-1
TGTGCCAGCAGCTTGCAGGGGCCCACTGAAGCTTTCTTT | CASSLQGPTEAFF | TRBV5-4 | once | NA | TRBJ1-1
TGTGCCAGTAGTATGGAGCTTTGGGCATCCGGGGCCAACGTCCTGACTTTC | CASSMELWASGANVLTF | TRBV19 | once | NA | TRBJ2-6
TGTGCCAGCAGAGACCGGGACAGGTTGTCTGGGGCCAACGTCCTGACTTTC | CASRDRDRLSGANVLTF | TRBV7-8 | NA | TRBD1 | TRBJ2-6
TGCGCCAGCAGCCAAACTGGACAGGGTGGCTCTGACGGCATTCAGTACTTC | CASSQTGQGGSDGIQYF | TRBV5-1 | NA | TRBD1 | TRBJ2-4
TGTGCCACCAGTGATCCTACGGCGGAGTACACCGGGGAGCTGTTTTTT | CATSDPTAEYTGELFF | TRBV24-1 | NA | NA | TRBJ2-2
TGTGCCAGCAGCGACAGGGTCGGATCACCCCTCCACTTT | CASSDRVGSPLHF | TRBV6-6 | NA | TRBD1 | TRBJ1-6
TGTGCCAGCAGCTTGGGGACAGGGGGCATCTATGGCTACACCTTC | CASSLGTGGIYGYTF | TRBV5-4 | NA | TRBD1 | TRBJ1-2
TGTGCCAGCAGTTTGACAGGGGCGAAGTCTGTGGGCGGCTACACCTTC | CASSLTGAKSVGGYTF | TRBV2 | NA | TRBD1 | TRBJ1-2
TGTGCCATCGCCGGGACAGGGACCTATGGCTACACCTTC | CAIAGTGTYGYTF | TRBV10-3 | few | TRBD1 | TRBJ1-2